This T cell receptor beta chain derives from a study of T cells in Graves' hyperthyroidism and ophthalmopathy (dated by TCRdb to the late 2010s). Broadly, across the study: Peripheral blood samples were taken at the time of initial diagnosis, prior to any treatment. TCR V-J signatures able to tell the groups apart were searched for in a discovery cohort of some 97 patients, of whom around 43 had Graves' ophthalmopathy and some 60 had stable Graves' hyperthyroidism. An independent validation cohort of 18 to 20 hyperthyroidism patients and over 15 patients who later progressed to ophthalmopathy tested prospective prediction of ophthalmopathy. The 75 to 100 discovery patients were divided at random into training and test sets in a 7:3 ratio. In addition, the study compared T-cell repertoires in thyroid tissue and in blood from roughly 6 Graves' hyperthyroidism patients. After blood sampling, hyperthyroidism patients were treated with methimazole at a starting dose of 30 mg daily, and ophthalmopathy patients were treated with high-dose intravenous methylprednisolone. According to the paper, TCR Vbeta CDR3 sequencing was carried out on some 130 peripheral blood samples, which came from more than 40 ophthalmopathy, around 74 hyperthyroidism and roughly 17 progressor patients.

Graves' hyperthyroidism was defined as stable when no progression to ophthalmopathy occurred over 18 months of follow-up. The hyperthyroidism patients were between 18 and 65 years old and newly diagnosed, with a disease duration of less than 2 months. Exclusion was applied to patients with uncontrolled infections, other autoimmune diseases, pregnancy or lactation. Diagnoses relied on clinical symptoms, serum thyroxine and TRAb, thyroid ultrasound and orbital computed tomography. PBMCs were separated from 8 to 10 ml of fresh peripheral blood using Ficoll-Paque density gradient centrifugation. Trizol reagent was used to extract total RNA, and RNA quality was then checked on an Agilent 2100 Bioanalyzer. Points the paper makes about the study in general: Sample size was not statistically predetermined, and blinding of investigators to group allocation was not performed. During validation, the model predicted progression to ophthalmopathy a median of around six months ahead of onset, with more than 60% sensitivity and around 73% specificity. A model built on a 13 V-J signature distinguished ophthalmopathy from stable hyperthyroidism, reaching roughly 88% sensitivity and under 84% specificity in cross-validation and 80%/75% in testing. Most expanded thyroid clonotypes (frequency above 0.001) were also found in blood, which suggests that blood repertoires may mirror thyroid immune responses.

This clonotype was counted many times. Its antigen remains unidentified. No quality values exist for individual bases; no much larger clone is one base distant. CDR1 is given as SQVTM and CDR2 as ANQGSEA, both from the germline V gene. The CDR3 runs 14 residues from the cysteine to the phenylalanine. Of all the DNA, just the CDR3 is kept, 42 bases in frame from base 1. Deletion took 4 bases off V and 0 bases off J, with a span of 13 bases between the germline ends. The TCR beta CDR3 regions were amplified from RNA transcripts. The first round of RT-PCR for the TCR CDR3 was performed with the HTBI primer set and the Qiagen OneStep RT-PCR kit. Libraries were constructed in a second round of multiplex PCR, after which size selection and purification were carried out. The libraries were sequenced on an Illumina HiSeq2000 using paired-end 100 bp reads. Concerning the study's data processing: Raw data were processed with SOAPnuke, discarding reads with adapters, uncalled bases, mean Phred below 15, or no exact constant-primer or identifier match. High-quality paired reads were merged using COPE v1.2.5, and each unique nucleotide sequence was defined as a clonotype. MiTCR v1.1 was used to align the clonotypes against IMGT TRBV, TRBD and TRBJ reference segments. The analysis included only V-J combinations with a frequency above 0.0001, which together covered over 98% of the repertoires. The TCS score was defined as the ratio of F50 (clonal expansion) to E x V (chaos), calculated using BLOSUM62-based TCRdist between CDR3 peptides within each V-J. Welch's t-statistics and random forest reduced around 520 V-J features to 10 to 15, which were used in a naive Bayes classifier (R e1071). TCRdb passed the public sequencing reads through fastp at Q25 and MiXCR, retaining productive beta sequences. Entries that share a CDR3 protein sequence are merged under the most common genes and DNA. These V and J calls derive from TCRdb rather than the authors' analysis. The table for this sample lists approximately 740,000 distinct CDR3 sequences; around 15% of them were counted only once. In total, the top ten clones hold about a tenth of the sample.

This receptor was taken from a woman aged 18-29 years with Graves' hyperthyroidism. What was sequenced was blood. The chain links TRBV29-1 with TRBJ2-7; the D gene cannot be resolved reliably. The DNA reads as follows: TGCAGCGTTGTGTTGTGGTCACCCTCCTACGAGCAGTACTTC. This is translated as CSVVLWSPSYEQYF.